This entry features one T cell receptor (beta chain) sequence. What it recognizes is unknown. Germline V CDR1 and CDR2: SNHLY, FYNNEI. The CDR3 spans 14 residues. The V gene end was trimmed by 5 bases and the J gene end by 4 bases; junction bases not matched to a gene: 8. The entry originates in a study of metastatic and nonmetastatic thyroid tumors. Each patient came to thyroid surgery without any prior treatment (of any kind). Using MiXCR, TCRdb reanalyzed the PCR reads. Among roughly 8,000 clones, 32% were seen once, and the ten largest hold roughly a tenth. Whole-study results and caveats: Benign nodules reportedly had significantly lower TCR beta diversity than malignant thyroid tumors in blood and tumor.

The sample comprised tumor tissue. The chain uses TRBV2 and TRBJ2-7; 7 bases agree with TRBD2. This sequence was found in a female donor with papillary thyroid cancer or a benign thyroid nodule (not recorded which). Some clones in this sample may be carry-over from other donors' samples. In DNA, the CDR3 is TGTGCCAGCAGTACCGGACTAGAAAATTACGAGCAGTACTTC. Amino acid sequence: CASSTGLENYEQYF.